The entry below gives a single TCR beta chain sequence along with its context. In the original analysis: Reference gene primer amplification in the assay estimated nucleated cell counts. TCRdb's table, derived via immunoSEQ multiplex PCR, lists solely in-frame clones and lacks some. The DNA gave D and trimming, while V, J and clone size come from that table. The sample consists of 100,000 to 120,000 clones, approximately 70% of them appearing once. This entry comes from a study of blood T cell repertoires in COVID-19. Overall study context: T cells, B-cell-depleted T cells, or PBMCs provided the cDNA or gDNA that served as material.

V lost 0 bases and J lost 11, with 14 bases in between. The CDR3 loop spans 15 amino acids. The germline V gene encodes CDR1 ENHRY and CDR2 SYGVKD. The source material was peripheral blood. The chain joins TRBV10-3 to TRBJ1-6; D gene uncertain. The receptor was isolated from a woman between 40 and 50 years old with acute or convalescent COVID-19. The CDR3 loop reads CAISESTLPNPPLHF. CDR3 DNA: TGTGCCATCAGTGAGTCGACTCTCCCCAATCCACCCCTCCACTTT.